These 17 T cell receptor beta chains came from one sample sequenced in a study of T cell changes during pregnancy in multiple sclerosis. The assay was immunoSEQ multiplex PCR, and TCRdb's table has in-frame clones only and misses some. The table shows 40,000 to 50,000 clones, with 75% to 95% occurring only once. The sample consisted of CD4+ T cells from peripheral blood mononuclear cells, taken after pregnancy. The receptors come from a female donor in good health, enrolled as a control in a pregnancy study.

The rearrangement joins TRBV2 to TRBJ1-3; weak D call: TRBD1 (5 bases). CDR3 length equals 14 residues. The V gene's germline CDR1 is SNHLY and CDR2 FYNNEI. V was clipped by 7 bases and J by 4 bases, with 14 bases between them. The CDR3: CASKLDQGGNTIYF. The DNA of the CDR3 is TGTGCCAGCAAGCTGGATCAGGGCGGAAACACCATATATTTT.

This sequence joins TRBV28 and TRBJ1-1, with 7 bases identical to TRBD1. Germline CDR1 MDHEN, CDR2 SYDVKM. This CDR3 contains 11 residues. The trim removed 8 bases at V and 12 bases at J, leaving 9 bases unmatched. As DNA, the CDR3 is TGTGCCAGCCACAGTAGGGACAGACCTTTCTTT. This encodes CASHSRDRPFF. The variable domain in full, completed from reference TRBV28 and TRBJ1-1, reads DVKVTQSSRYLVKRTGEKVFLECVQDMDHENMFWYRQDPGLGLRLIYFSYDVKMKEKGDIPEGYSVSREKKERFSLILESASTNQTSMYLCASHSRDRPFFGQGTRLTVV.

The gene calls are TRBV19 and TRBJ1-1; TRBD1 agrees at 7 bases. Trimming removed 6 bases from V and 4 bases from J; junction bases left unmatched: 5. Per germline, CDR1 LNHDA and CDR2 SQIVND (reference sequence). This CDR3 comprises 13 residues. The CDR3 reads CASSTDRVTEAFF. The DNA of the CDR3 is TGTGCCAGTAGCACCGACAGGGTCACTGAAGCTTTCTTT.

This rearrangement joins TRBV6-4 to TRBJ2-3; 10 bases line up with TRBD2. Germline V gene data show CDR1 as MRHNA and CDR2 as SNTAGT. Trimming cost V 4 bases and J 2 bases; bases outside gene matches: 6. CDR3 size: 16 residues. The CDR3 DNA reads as TGTGCCAGCAGTGCATATGGACTAGCGGTCACAGATACGCAGTATTTT. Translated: CASSAYGLAVTDTQYF.

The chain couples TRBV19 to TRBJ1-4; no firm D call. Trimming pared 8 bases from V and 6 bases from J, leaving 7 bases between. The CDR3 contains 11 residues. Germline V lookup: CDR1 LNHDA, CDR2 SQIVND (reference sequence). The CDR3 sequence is CASGRDEKLFF. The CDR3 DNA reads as TGTGCCAGTGGGAGGGATGAAAAACTGTTTTTT.

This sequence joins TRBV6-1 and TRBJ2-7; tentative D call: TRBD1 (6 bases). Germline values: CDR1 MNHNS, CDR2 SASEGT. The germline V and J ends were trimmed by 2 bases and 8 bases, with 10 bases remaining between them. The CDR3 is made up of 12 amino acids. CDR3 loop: CASSENQGKQYF. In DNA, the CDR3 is TGTGCCAGCAGTGAAAATCAGGGGAAGCAGTACTTC.

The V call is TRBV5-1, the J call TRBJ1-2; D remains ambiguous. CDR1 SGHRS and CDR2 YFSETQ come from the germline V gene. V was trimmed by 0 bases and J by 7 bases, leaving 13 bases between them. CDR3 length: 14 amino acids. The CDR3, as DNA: TGCGCCAGCAGCTTGGTGACTGACGCCCTTGGCTACACCTTC. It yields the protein CASSLVTDALGYTF.

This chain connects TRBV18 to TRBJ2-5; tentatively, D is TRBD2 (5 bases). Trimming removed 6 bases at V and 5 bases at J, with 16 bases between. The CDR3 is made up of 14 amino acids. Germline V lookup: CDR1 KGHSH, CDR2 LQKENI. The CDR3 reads CASSPPAGRETQYF. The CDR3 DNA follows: TGTGCCAGCTCGCCCCCCGCGGGCCGGGAGACCCAGTACTTC.

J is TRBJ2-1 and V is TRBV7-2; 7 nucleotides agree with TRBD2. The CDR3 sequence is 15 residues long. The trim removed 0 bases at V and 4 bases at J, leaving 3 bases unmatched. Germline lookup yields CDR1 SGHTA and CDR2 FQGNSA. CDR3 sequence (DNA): TGTGCCAGCAGCTTAGCAGCGGGGACTTACAATGAGCAGTTCTTC. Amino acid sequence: CASSLAAGTYNEQFF.

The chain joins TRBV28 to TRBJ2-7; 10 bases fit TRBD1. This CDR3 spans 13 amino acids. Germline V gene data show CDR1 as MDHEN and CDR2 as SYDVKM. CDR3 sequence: CATGTGVGYEQYF. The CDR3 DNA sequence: TGTGCTACCGGGACAGGGGTAGGCTACGAGCAGTACTTC.

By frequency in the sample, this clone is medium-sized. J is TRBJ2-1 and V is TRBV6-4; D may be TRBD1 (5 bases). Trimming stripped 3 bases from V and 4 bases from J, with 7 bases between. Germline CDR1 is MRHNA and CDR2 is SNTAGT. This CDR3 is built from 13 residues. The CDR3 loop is CASSEDIYNEQFF. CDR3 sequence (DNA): TGTGCCAGCAGTGAGGACATTTACAATGAGCAGTTCTTC.

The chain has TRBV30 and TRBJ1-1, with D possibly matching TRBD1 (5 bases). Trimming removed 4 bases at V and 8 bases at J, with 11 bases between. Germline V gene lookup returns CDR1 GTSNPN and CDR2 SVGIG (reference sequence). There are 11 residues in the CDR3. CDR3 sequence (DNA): TGTGCCTGGAACCGGGGGGGAGAAGCTTTCTTT. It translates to CAWNRGGEAFF.

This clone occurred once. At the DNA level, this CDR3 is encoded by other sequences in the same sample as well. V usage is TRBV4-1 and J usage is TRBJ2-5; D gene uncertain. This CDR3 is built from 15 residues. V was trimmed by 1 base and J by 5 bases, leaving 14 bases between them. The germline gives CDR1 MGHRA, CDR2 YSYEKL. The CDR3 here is CASSQVSLAQETQYF. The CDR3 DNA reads TGCGCCAGCAGCCAAGTATCGTTGGCTCAGGAGACCCAGTACTTC.

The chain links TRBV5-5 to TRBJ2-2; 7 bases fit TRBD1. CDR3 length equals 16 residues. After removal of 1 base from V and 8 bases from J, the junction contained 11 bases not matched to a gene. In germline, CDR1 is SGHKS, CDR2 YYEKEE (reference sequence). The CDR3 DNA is TGTGCCAGCAGCTTGTTGGGACAGAGTGTTACGGGGGAGCTGTTTTTT. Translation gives CASSLLGQSVTGELFF. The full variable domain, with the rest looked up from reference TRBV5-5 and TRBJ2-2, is DAGVTQSPTHLIKTRGQQVTLRCSPISGHKSVSWYQQVLGQGPQFIFQYYEKEERGRGNFPDRFSARQFPNYSSELNVNALLLGDSALYLCASSLLGQSVTGELFFGEGSRLTVL.

CDR3 loop: CASSYRGLKVYEQYF. DNA of the CDR3: TGTGCCAGCAGTTACCGGGGACTGAAAGTCTACGAGCAGTACTTC. The rearrangement uses TRBV28 and TRBJ2-7; D is possibly TRBD2 (6 bases). Germline V gene lookup returns CDR1 MDHEN and CDR2 SYDVKM. V lost 4 bases and J lost 3, with 16 bases in between. The CDR3 has 15 residues.

CDR3 nucleotide sequence: TGTGCCAGCACGCTGGGGGGGAACACTGAAGCTTTCTTT. Translated, it gives CASTLGGNTEAFF. The rearrangement uses TRBV6-5 and TRBJ1-1; D is possibly TRBD1 (5 bases). The CDR3 is 13 amino acids. Trimming removed 7 bases at V and 1 base at J, with 10 bases between. In germline, CDR1 is MNHEY, CDR2 SVGAGI.

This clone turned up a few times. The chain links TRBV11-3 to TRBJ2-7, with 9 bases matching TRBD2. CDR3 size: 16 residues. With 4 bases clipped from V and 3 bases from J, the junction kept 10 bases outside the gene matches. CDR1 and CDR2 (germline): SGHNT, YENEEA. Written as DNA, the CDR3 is TGTGCCAGCAGCTCGGGGGAGCGGGGGGCCGACTACGAGCAGTACTTC. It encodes CASSSGERGADYEQYF.